Listed below are T cell receptor beta chains from one sample, sequenced in a study of blood T cell repertoires in COVID-19. Repertoires were generated with immunoSEQ multiplex PCR, while TCRdb's copy carries only in-frame clones and drops some. This sample carries around 250,000 clones, about 80% of them seen once, and the ten largest clones take roughly 3.2%. The sample was PBMCs or T cells enriched from blood (not recorded which). The receptors were sampled from a man in his fifties or sixties who had recovered from COVID-19. Each CDR3 is given with its conserved first and last residue. The D gene is left open where the match is weak.

CDR3 | V | D
CASSRGSGNTIYF | TRBV19 | -
CASSLGQGNTEAFF | TRBV18 | TRBD1
CASSPDSREQFF | TRBV7-6 | -
CASGLRTNNEQFF | TRBV12-5 | -
CASSESGGRAHEQYF | TRBV10-2 | TRBD2
CASSFQGYEQYF | TRBV5-1 | -
CASSRQENTEAFF | TRBV19 | -
CASSSPQTGDYGYTF | TRBV28 | TRBD1
CASGILGQRDEQFF | TRBV19 | -
CASSLLPPDRPTSTDTQYF | TRBV5-1 | -
CASSPRGQGRMNTEAFF | TRBV18 | TRBD1
CASSPHQGVVSPLHF | TRBV5-5 | TRBD1
CATSDFDHPGEQYF | TRBV24-1 | -
CASSSGGGRGNSPLHF | TRBV5-6 | TRBD1
CASRTEANEKLFF | TRBV28 | -
CASSSTSGTSGRDEQFF | TRBV6-2/TRBV6-3 | TRBD2
CASSQDRSGVRDEQFF | TRBV4-2 | -
CASSYSDRGQETQYF | TRBV6-2/TRBV6-3 | TRBD1
CASSYMDGIYGYTF | TRBV6-2/TRBV6-3 | -
CASSLGVTVTGGNTIYF | TRBV5-4 | -
CASRPTGGLKRYF | TRBV6-5 | TRBD1
CSASPGTFSNQPQHF | TRBV20-1 | -
CASSFGTTTDTQYF | TRBV7-9 | -
CATSGPGTSGSAGRQYF | TRBV24-1 | TRBD2
CASSQERTGSTDTQYF | TRBV4-1 | TRBD1
CASSPNSGQETQYF | TRBV7-2 | -
CSVYGTESSGANVLTF | TRBV29-1 | TRBD1
CASSLASGSTDTQYF | TRBV7-2 | -
CASSKDRGEYGYTF | TRBV10-2 | TRBD1
CASSLAFRRVAGVEQYF | TRBV13 | TRBD2
CASSYSMGQPHQYF | TRBV6-5 | TRBD1
CASSVAGQEDTEAFF | TRBV9 | TRBD1
CASSPGRSQPQHF | TRBV18 | -
CASSSSQGPYEQYF | TRBV27 | -
CASSVVQGQAEAFF | TRBV9 | TRBD1
CASSWGELLVGANVLTF | TRBV5-5 | -
CASSLSWQGSSPLHF | TRBV11-2 | -